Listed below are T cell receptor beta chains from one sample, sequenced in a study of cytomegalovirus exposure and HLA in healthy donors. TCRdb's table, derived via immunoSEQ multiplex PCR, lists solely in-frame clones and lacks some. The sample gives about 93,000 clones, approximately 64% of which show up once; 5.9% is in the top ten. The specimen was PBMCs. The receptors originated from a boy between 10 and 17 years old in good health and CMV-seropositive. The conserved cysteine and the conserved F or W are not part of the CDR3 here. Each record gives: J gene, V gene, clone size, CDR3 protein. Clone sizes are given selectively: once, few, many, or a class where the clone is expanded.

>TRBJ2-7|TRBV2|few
ASRGLAASYEQY
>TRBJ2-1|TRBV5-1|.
ASSLALAGFSYNEQF
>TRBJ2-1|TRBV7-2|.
ASSSSGSPYNEQF
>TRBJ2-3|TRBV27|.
ASSFRLKTSTDTQY
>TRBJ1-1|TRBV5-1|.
ASSPDRGGTEAF
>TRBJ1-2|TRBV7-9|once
ASSLVDREKGYP
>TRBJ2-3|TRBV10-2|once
ASSVAGGKNTQY
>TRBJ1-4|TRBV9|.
ASSETGDSEKLF
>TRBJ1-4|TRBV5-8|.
ASRPGVTNEKLF
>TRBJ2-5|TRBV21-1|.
ASSKALRTGTQETQY
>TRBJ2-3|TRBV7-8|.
ASSLAVGTSGFTDTQY
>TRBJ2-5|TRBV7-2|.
ASSSGTSGSGTQY
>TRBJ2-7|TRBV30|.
AWSGQGSYEQY
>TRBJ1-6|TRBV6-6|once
ASSYSPDSPLH
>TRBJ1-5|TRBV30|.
AWSAGSGGLTPQH
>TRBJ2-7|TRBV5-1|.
ASSLLSATSSYEQY
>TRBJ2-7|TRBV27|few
ASSQWTGYDGEQY
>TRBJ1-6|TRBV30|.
AWSVAGTGRNSPLN
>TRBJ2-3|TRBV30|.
AWATGGVNTQY
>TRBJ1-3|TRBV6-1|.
ASGRMSGNTIY